Sequencing of this T cell receptor (beta chain) was carried out in a study of blood T cell repertoires in COVID-19. Study background: COVID-19 samples from acute and convalescent phases originated in the United States, Italy and Spain. Sources were T cells, B-cell-depleted T cells, or PBMCs; the material itself was cDNA or gDNA.

The CDR3 extends over 18 amino acids. After removal of 3 bases from V and 3 bases from J, the junction contained 15 bases not matched to a gene. CDR1 and CDR2 (germline): SGHRS, YFSETQ. Per the authors' pipeline: Counts of nucleated cells, estimated from reference gene primer amplification, were obtained. Sequencing was performed with immunoSEQ multiplex PCR; in TCRdb, only in-frame clones are kept and a portion is missing. The DNA gave D and trimming, while V, J and clone size come from that table. This table holds about 150,000 clones, around 85% found once. The chain joins TRBV5-1 to TRBJ2-3, with TRBD2 matching 8 bases. Input material: peripheral blood. This sequence was found in a woman aged 40 to 50 with active or convalescent COVID-19. The CDR3 loop reads CASSSTTKLAEETDTQYF. The DNA of the CDR3 is TGCGCCAGCAGCTCCACTACGAAACTAGCGGAGGAGACAGATACGCAGTATTTT.